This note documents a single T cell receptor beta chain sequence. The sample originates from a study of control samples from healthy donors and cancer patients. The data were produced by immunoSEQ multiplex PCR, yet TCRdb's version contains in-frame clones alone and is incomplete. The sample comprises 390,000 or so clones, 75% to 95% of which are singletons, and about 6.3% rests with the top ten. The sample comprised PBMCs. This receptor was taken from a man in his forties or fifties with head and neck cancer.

The CDR3 protein is CATSEHRFGSYNEQFF. The CDR3 DNA reads as TGTGCCACCAGTGAACACAGGTTTGGGTCATACAATGAGCAGTTCTTC. The J gene is TRBJ2-1, the V gene TRBV24-1; possible D gene TRBD1, 5 bases. This CDR3 spans 16 amino acids. V lost 4 bases to trimming and J lost 4 bases, with 16 bases between them. Germline CDR1 and CDR2: KGHDR and SFDVKD.